This T cell receptor beta chain was identified during a study of T-cell memory formation after mild COVID-19. Study information: TCR clusters were largely donor specific. Study findings and constraints: Researchers report contracting CD4+ clones mostly in CM and EM, with CD8+ clones in EMRA.

Trimming pared 2 bases from V and 1 base from J, leaving 9 bases between. There are 14 residues in the CDR3. Germline V CDR1 and CDR2: SGHNT, YYREEE (reference sequence). cDNA libraries for TCR alpha and TCR beta, carrying sample barcodes and UMIs, came from 5'RACE with constant-segment primers. TCRdb passed the 5' RACE reads through MiXCR, listing each CDR3 protein once. The table includes 450,000 or so distinct CDR3 sequences, approximately 25% detected once. This clonotype was detected only a few times. Its antigen remains unknown. This chain uses TRBV5-4 with TRBJ1-2, with D hard to call. The sequence derives from an adult woman who had mild COVID-19 (a few samples of this study predate the infection). Cell type and time point are not known. The specimen sequenced was PBMCs or a T cell subset sorted from them (not recorded which). The CDR3 sequence: CASSFPGINYGYTF. In DNA, the CDR3 is TGTGCCAGCAGCTTCCCCGGGATTAACTATGGCTACACCTTC.